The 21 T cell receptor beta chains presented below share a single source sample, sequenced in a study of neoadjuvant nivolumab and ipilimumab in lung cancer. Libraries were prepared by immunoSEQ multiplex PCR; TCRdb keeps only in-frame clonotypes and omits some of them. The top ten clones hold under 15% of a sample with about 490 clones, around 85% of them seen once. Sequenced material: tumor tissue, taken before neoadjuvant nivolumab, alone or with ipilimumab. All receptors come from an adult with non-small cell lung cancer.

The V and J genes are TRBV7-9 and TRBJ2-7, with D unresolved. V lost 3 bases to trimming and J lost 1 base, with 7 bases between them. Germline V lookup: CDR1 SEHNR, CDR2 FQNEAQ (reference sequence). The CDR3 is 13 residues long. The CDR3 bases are TGTGCCAGCAGCTTTGGACCGTCCTACGAGCAGTACTTC. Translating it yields CASSFGPSYEQYF.

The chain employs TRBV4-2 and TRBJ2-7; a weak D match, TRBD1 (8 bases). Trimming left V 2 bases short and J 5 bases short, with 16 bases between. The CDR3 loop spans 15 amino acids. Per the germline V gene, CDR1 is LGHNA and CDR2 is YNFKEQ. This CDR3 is CASSQTQGGSDEQYF. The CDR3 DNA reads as TGTGCCAGCAGCCAAACACAGGGGGGGTCCGACGAGCAGTACTTC.

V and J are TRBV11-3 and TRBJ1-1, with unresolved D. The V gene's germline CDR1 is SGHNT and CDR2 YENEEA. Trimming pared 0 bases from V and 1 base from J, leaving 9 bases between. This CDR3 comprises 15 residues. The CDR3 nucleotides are TGTGCCAGCAGCTTAGATTATTTGGAGAACACTGAAGCTTTCTTT. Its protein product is CASSLDYLENTEAFF.

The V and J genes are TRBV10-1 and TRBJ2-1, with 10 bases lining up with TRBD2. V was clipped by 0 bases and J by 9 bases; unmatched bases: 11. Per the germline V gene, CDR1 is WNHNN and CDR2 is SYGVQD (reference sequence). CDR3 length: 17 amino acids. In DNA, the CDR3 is TGCGCCAGCAGTGAGTCGTCTCTAGCGGGAGATAAGGCTGAGCAGTTCTTC. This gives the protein CASSESSLAGDKAEQFF.

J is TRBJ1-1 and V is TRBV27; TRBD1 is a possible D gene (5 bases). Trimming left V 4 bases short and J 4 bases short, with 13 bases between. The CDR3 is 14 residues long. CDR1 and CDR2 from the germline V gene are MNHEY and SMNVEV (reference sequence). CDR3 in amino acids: CASSWLVGGTEAFF. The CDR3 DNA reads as TGTGCCAGCAGTTGGTTAGTGGGGGGCACTGAAGCTTTCTTT.

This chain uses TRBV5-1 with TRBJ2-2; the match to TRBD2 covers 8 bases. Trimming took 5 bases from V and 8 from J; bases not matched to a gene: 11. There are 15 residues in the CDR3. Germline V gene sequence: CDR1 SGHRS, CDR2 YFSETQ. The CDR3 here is CASRLAGTGEGELFF. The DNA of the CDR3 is TGCGCCAGCAGATTAGCGGGAACCGGCGAGGGGGAGCTGTTTTTT.

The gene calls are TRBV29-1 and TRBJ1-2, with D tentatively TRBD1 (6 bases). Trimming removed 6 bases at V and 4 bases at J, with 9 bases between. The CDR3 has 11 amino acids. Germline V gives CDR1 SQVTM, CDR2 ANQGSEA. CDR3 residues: CSVGHLYGYTF. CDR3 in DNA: TGCAGCGTGGGACACCTCTATGGCTACACCTTC.

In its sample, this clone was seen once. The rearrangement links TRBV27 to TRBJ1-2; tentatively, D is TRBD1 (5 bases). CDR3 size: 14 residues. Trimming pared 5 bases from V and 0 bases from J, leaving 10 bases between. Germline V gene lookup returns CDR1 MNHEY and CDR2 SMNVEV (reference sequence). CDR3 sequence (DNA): TGTGCCAGCAGTACGCAGGGTGCTAACTATGGCTACACCTTC. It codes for CASSTQGANYGYTF.

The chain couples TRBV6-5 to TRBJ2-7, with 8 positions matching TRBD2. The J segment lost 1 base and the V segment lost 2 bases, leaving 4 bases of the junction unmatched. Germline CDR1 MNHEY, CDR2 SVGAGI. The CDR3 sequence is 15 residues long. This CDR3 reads CASSYIAGGSYEQYF. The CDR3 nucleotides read TGTGCCAGCAGTTACATTGCGGGAGGATCCTACGAGCAGTACTTC.

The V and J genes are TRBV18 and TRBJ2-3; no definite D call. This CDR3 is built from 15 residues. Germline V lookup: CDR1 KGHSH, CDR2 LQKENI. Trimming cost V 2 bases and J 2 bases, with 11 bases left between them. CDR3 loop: CASSPMGSPTDTQYF. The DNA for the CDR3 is TGTGCCAGCTCACCAATGGGATCCCCCACAGATACGCAGTATTTT.

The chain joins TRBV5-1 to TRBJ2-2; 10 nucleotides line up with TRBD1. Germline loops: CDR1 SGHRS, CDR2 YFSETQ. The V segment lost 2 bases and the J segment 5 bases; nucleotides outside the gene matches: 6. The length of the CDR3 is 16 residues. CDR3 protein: CASSLGQGVGTGELFF. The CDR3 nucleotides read TGCGCCAGCAGCTTAGGACAGGGGGTCGGGACCGGGGAGCTGTTTTTT. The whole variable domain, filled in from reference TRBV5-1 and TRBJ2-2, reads KAGVTQTPRYLIKTRGQQVTLSCSPISGHRSVSWYQQTPGQGLQFLFEYFSETQRNKGNFPGRFSGRQFSNSRSEMNVSTLELGDSALYLCASSLGQGVGTGELFFGEGSRLTVL.

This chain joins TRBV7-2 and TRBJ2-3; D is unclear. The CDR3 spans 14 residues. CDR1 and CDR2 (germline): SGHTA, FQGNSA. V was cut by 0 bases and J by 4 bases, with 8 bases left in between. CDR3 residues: CASSLATTPDTQYF. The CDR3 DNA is TGTGCCAGCAGCTTAGCAACAACACCAGATACGCAGTATTTT. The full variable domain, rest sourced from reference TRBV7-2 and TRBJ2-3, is GAGVSQSPSNKVTEKGKDVELRCDPISGHTALYWYRQSLGQGLEFLIYFQGNSAPDKSGLPSDRFSAERTGGSVSTLTIQRTQQEDSAVYLCASSLATTPDTQYFGPGTRLTVL.

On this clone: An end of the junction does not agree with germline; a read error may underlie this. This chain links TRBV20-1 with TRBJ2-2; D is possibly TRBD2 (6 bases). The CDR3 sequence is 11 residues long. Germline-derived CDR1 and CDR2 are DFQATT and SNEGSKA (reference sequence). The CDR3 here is CSARGLGGLFF. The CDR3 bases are TGCAGTGCTAGGGGACTCGGGGGGCTGTTTTTT.

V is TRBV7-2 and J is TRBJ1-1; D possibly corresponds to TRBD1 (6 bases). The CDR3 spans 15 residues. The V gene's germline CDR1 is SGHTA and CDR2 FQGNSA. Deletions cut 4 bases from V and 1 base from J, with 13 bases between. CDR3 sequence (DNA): TGTGCCAGCAGCTCACGATGGGGGCGGAACACTGAAGCTTTCTTT. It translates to CASSSRWGRNTEAFF.

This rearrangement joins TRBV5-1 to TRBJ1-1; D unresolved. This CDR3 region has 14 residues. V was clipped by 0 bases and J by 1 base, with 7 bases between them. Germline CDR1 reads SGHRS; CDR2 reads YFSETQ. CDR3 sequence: CASSLASGNTEAFF. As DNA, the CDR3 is TGCGCCAGCAGCTTGGCATCTGGGAACACTGAAGCTTTCTTT.

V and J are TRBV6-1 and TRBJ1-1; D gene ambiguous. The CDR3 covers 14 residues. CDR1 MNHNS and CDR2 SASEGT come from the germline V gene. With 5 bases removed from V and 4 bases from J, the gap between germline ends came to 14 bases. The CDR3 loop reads CASSLTRGSTEAFF. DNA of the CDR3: TGTGCCAGCAGTCTAACCAGAGGCAGCACTGAAGCTTTCTTT.

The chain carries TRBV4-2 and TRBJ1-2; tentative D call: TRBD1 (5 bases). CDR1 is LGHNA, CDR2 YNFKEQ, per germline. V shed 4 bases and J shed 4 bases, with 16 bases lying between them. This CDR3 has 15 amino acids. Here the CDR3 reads CASSPYVRGGYGYTF. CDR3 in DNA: TGTGCCAGCAGCCCTTATGTCCGGGGCGGCTATGGCTACACCTTC.

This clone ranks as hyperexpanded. This chain's CDR3 is CASSFKAGKTYEQYF. CDR3 coding DNA: TGTGCCAGCAGCTTTAAAGCGGGAAAAACCTACGAGCAGTACTTC. The V gene is TRBV5-5, the J gene TRBJ2-7; 7 nucleotides agree with TRBD2. Germline trimming cut 2 bases from V and 2 bases from J; bases unmatched to any gene: 7. The CDR3 runs 15 residues. Germline CDR1 reads SGHKS; CDR2 reads YYEKEE (reference sequence).

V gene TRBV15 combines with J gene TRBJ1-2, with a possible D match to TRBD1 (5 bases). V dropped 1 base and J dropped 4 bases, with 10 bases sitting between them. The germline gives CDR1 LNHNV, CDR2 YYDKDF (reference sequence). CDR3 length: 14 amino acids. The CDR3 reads CATSRGGDGYGYTF. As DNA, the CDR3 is TGTGCCACCAGCAGAGGAGGGGATGGCTATGGCTACACCTTC.

CDR3 sequence (DNA): TGCGCCAGCAGCATGCGGACAGGGGTGGAGACCCAGTACTTC. Translating gives CASSMRTGVETQYF. This rearrangement joins TRBV5-1 to TRBJ2-5; 9 bases map to TRBD1. The ends lost 4 bases at V and 5 bases at J; junction bases unmatched: 6. The germline V gene encodes CDR1 SGHRS and CDR2 YFSETQ. This CDR3 is 14 amino acids long.

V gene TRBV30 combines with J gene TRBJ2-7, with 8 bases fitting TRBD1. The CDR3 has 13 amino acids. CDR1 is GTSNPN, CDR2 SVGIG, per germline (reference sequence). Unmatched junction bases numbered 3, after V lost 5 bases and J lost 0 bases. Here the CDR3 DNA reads TGTGCCTGGTCGGGACAGGACTCCTACGAGCAGTACTTC. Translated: CAWSGQDSYEQYF.